The source of this T cell receptor beta chain is a study of CD8 T cells in ankylosing spondylitis. In this sample, this clonotype turned up many times. Its antigen is undetermined. The junction does not match germline at one end; this may be a read error. The CDR3 is 14 amino acids. Points from the study as a whole: Disease-linked clones reportedly concentrated significantly in matched ankylosing spondylitis synovial fluid. Apparently characteristic of ankylosing spondylitis blood was a TCR beta motif (about 8 highly homologous variants). Earlier reports found some motif variants in synovial fluid and blood in reactive arthritis. Relatively rare in peripheral blood, disease-linked clones were also CD8+.

TCRdb redid the calling of the 5' RACE reads with MiXCR, one entry per CDR3 protein. The repertoire holds roughly 670,000 distinct CDR3 sequences, with 15% to 20% as singletons. The chain joins TRBV12-3 or TRBV12-4 to TRBJ2-3; 12 bases align to TRBD2. The source of this sequence is a male donor with ankylosing spondylitis. Specimen: blood, either unsorted or a sorted T cell fraction (not recorded which). The CDR3 sequence is CASSLAGGKGTQYF. CDR3 sequence (DNA): TGTGCCAGCAGTCTAGCGGGGGGGAAGGGTACGCAGTATTTT.